This T cell receptor (beta chain) originates from a study of T-cell reconstitution after alpha-beta-depleted transplantation in children. This clonotype occurred many times. Unique molecular identifiers were used in preparing the TCRbeta library. TCRdb called the PCR reads again in MiXCR, with one record for every CDR3 protein. The repertoire holds 400,000 to 500,000 distinct CDR3 sequences, with under 13% as singletons. CDR1 and CDR2 (germline): SGHTA, FQGNSA. The length of the CDR3 is 13 residues. V lost 5 bases to trimming and J lost 4 bases, with 10 bases between them. Specimen: PBMCs from the stem cell graft donor, collected from the stem cell graft. The rearrangement uses TRBV7-2 and TRBJ2-3, with D unresolved. The clonotype originates from a human donor who donated a stem cell graft to a child with acute myeloid leukemia. CDR3 residues: CASSPRPSDTQYF. Written as DNA, the CDR3 is TGTGCCAGCAGCCCTCGACCGTCAGATACGCAGTATTTT.